The present TCR beta chain was sequenced within a study of T cells in Graves' hyperthyroidism and ophthalmopathy. In its sample, this clonotype was seen many times. Regions amplified from RNA transcripts were the TCR beta CDR3 regions. HTBI primers were employed in a first-round RT-PCR of the TCR CDR3. Each CDR3 protein gets one entry after TCRdb re-called the multiplex PCR reads with MiXCR. Of fewer than 350,000 distinct CDR3 sequences in the sample, approximately 18% were seen once. The PBMCs were taken from less than 11 ml of fresh peripheral blood. CDR3 length: 15 residues. Losses at the gene ends were 8 bases for V and 4 bases for J; bases not matched to a gene: 12.

The receptor comes from a woman aged 45-60 years with Graves' hyperthyroidism. This chain uses TRBV12-3 or TRBV12-4 with TRBJ1-2, with TRBD1 matching 8 bases. Sequenced material: blood. The CDR3 spells CASSGQGSIPYGYTF. CDR3 nucleotides: TGTGCCAGCTCCGGACAGGGATCTATACCCTATGGCTACACCTTC.